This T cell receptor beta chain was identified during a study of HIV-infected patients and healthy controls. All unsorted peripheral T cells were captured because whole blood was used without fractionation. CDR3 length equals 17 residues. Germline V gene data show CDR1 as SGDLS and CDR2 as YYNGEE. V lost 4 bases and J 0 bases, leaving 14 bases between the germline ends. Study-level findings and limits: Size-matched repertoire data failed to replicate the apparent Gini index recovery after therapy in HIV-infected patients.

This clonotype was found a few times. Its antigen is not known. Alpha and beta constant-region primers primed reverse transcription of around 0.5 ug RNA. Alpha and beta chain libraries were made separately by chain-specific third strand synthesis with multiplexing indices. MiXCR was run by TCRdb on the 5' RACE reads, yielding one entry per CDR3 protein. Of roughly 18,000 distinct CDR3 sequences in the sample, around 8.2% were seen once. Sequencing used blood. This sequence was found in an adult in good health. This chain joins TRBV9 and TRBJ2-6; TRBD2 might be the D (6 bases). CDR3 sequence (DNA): TGTGCCAGCAGCCCTACCGGGAGCCACTCTGGGGCCAACGTCCTGACTTTC. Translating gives CASSPTGSHSGANVLTF.